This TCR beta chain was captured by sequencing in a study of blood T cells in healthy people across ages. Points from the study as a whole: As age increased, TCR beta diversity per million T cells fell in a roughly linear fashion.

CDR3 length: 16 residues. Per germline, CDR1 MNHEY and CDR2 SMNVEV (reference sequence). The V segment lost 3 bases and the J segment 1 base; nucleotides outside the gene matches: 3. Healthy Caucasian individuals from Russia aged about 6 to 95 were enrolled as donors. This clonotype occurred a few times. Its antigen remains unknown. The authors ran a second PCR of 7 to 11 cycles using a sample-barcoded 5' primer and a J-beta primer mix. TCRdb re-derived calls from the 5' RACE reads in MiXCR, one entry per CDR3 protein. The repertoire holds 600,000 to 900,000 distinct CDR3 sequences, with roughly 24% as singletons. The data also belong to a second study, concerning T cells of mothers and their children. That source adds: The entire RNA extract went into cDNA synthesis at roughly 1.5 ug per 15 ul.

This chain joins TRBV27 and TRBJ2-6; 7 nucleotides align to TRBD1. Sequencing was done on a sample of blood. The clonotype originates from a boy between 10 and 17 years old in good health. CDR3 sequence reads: CASSFHRGSGANVLTF. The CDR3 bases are TGTGCCAGCAGTTTCCACAGGGGATCTGGGGCCAACGTCCTGACTTTC.